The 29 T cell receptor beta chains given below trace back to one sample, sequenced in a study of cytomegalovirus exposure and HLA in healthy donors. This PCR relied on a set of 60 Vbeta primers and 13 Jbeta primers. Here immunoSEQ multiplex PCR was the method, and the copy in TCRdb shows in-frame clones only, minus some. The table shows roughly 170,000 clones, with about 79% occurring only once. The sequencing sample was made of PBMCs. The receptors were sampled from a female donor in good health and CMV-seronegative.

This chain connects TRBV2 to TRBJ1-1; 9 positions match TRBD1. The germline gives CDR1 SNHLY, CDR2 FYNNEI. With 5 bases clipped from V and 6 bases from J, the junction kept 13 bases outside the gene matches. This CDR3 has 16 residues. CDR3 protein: CASSPPTGGSKAEAFF. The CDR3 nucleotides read TGTGCCAGCAGTCCACCTACAGGGGGCTCTAAGGCTGAAGCTTTCTTT. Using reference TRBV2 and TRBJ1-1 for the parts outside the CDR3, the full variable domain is EPEVTQTPSHQVTQMGQEVILRCVPISNHLYFYWYRQILGQKVEFLVSFYNNEISEKSEIFDDQFSVERPDGSNFTLKIRSTKLEDSAMYFCASSPPTGGSKAEAFFGQGTRLTVV.

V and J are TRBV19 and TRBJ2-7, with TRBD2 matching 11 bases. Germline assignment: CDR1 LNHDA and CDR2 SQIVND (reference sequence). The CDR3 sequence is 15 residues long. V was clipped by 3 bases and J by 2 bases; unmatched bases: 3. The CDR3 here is CASSILAGGPYEQYF. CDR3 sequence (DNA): TGTGCCAGTAGTATTCTAGCGGGGGGCCCCTACGAGCAGTACTTC.

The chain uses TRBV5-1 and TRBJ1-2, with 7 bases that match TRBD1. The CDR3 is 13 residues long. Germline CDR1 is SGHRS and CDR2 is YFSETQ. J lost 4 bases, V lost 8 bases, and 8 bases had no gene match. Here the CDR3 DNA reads TGCGCCAGTGCCGGGACAGAAACCTATGGCTACACCTTC. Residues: CASAGTETYGYTF.

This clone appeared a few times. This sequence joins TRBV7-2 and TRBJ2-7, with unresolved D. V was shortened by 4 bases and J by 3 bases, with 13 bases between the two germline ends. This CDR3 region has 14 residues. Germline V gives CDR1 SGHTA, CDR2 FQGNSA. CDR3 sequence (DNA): TGTGCCAGCAGCTCCACTGGGCCATTCTACGAGCAGTACTTC. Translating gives CASSSTGPFYEQYF.

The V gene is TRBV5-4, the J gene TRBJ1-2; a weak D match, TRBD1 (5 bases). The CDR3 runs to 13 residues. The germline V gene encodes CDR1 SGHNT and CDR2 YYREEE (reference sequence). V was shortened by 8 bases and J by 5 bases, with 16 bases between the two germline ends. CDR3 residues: CASGQGLDYGYTF. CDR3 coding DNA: TGTGCCAGTGGGCAGGGTTTAGATTATGGCTACACCTTC. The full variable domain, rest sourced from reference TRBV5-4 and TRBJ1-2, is ETGVTQSPTHLIKTRGQQVTLRCSSQSGHNTVSWYQQALGQGPQFIFQYYREEENGRGNFPPRFSGLQFPNYSSELNVNALELDDSALYLCASGQGLDYGYTFGSGTRLTVV.

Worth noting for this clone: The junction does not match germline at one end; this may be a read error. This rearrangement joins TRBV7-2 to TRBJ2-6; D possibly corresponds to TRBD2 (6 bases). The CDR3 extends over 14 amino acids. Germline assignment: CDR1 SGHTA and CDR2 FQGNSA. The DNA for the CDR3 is TGTGCCAGCAGTCGGGACTTTGGGGCCAACGGCCTGACTTTC. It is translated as CASSRDFGANGLTF.

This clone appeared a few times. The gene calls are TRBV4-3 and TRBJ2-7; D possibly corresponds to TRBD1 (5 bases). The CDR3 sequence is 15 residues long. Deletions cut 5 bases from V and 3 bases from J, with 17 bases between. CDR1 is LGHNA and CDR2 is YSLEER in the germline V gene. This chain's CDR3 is CASSATWEGDYEQYF. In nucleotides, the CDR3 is TGCGCCAGCAGCGCAACTTGGGAAGGGGACTACGAGCAGTACTTC.

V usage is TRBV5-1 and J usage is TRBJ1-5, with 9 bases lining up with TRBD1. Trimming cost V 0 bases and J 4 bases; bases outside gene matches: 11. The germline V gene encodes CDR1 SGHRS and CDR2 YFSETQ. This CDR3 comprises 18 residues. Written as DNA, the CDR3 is TGCGCCAGCAGCTTGGAACCTCGACAGGGGGGTATTAATCAGCCCCAGCATTTT. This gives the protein CASSLEPRQGGINQPQHF.

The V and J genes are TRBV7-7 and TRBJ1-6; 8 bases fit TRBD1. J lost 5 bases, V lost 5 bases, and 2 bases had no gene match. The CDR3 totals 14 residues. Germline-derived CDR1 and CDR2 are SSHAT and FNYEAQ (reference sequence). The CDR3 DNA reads TGTGCCAGCAGCGTGGGACAGGATAATTCACCCCTCCACTTT. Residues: CASSVGQDNSPLHF.

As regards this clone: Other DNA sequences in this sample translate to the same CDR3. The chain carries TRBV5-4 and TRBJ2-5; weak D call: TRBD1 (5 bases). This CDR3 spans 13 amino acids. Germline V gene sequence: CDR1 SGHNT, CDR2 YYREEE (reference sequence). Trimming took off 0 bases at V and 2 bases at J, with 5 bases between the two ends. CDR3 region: CASSLGQQETQYF. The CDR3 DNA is TGTGCCAGCAGCTTGGGACAGCAAGAGACCCAGTACTTC.

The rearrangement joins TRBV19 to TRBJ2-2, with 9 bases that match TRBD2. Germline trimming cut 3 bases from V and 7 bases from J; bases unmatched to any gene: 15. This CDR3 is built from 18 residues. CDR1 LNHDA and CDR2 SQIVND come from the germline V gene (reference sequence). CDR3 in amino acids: CASSIGRRREGSSGELFF. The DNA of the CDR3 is TGTGCCAGTAGTATCGGGCGACGGCGGGAGGGGTCGAGCGGGGAGCTGTTTTTT.

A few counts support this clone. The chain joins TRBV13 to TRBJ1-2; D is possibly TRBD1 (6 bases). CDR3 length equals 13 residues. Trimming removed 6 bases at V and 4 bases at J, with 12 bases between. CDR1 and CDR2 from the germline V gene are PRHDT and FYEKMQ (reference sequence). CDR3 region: CASRIWGLYGYTF. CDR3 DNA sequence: TGTGCCAGCAGGATTTGGGGGCTCTATGGCTACACCTTC.

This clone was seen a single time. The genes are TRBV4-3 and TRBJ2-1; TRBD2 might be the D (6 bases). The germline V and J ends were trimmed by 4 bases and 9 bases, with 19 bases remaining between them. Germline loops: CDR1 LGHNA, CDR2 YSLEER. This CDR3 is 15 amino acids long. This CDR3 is CASSRRGVSGSEQFF. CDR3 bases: TGCGCCAGCAGCCGACGGGGAGTTAGCGGCAGTGAGCAGTTCTTC.

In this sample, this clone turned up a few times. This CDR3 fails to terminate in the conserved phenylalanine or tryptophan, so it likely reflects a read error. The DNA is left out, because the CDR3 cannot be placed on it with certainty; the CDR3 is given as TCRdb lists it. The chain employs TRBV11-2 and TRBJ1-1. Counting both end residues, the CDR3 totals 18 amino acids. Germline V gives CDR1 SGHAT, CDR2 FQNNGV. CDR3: CASSSHPHGLDAFFGQGR.

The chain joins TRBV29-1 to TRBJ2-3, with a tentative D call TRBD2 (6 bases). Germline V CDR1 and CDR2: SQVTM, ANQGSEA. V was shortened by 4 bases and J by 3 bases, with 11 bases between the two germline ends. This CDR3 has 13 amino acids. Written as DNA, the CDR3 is TGCAGCGTTGTGGGGGGTTTAACAGATACGCAGTATTTT. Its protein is CSVVGGLTDTQYF.

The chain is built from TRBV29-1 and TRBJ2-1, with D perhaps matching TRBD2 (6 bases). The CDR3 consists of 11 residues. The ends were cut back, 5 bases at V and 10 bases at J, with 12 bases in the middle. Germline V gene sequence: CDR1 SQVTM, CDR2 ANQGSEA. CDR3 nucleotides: TGCAGCGTTTCGGGAGATCGCGAGCAGTTCTTC. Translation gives CSVSGDREQFF.

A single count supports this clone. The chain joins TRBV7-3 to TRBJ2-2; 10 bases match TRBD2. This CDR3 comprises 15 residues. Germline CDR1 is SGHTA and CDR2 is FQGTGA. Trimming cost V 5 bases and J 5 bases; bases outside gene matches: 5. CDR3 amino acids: CASSLSGGPTGELFF. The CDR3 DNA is TGTGCCAGCAGCCTTAGCGGGGGGCCTACCGGGGAGCTGTTTTTT.

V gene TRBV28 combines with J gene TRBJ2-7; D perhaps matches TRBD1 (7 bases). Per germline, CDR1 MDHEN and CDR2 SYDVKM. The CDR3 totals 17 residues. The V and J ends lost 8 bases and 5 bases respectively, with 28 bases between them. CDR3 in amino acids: CASSGQPTEAGRNEQYF. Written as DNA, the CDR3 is TGTGCCAGCTCGGGACAGCCTACGGAGGCGGGGAGGAACGAGCAGTACTTC.

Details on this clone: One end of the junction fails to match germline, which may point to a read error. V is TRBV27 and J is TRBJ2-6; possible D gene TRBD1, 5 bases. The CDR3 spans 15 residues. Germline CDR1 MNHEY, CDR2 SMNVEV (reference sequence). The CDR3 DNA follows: TGTGCCAGCAGCCGAGTCAGCTCTGGGGCCAACGGCCTGACTTTC. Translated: CASSRVSSGANGLTF.

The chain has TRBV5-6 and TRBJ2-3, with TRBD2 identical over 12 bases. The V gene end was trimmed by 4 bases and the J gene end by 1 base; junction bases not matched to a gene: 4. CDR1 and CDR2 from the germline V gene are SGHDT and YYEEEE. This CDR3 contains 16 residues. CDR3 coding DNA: TGTGCCAGCAGCAAAAGGACTAGCGGGGGCACAGATACGCAGTATTTT. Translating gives CASSKRTSGGTDTQYF.

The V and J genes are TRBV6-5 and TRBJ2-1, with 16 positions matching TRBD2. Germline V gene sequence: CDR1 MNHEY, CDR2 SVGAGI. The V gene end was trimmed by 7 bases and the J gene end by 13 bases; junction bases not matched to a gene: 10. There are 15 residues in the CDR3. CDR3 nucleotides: TGTGCCAGCAACCCAGGGACTAGCGGGAGGGGAGAACAGTTCTTC. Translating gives CASNPGTSGRGEQFF.

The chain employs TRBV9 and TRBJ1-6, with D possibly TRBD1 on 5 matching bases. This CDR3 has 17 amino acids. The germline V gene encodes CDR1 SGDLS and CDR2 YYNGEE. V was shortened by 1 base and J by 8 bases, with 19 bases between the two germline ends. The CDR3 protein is CASSVSGRQGMDSPLHF. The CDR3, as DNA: TGTGCCAGCAGCGTAAGTGGGAGGCAGGGTATGGATTCACCCCTCCACTTT.

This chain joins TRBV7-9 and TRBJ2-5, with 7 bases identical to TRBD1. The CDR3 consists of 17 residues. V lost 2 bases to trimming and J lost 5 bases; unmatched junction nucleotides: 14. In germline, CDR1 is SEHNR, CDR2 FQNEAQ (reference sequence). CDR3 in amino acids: CASSLRIPGGRRETQYF. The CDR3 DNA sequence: TGTGCCAGCAGCTTAAGGATTCCAGGGGGTCGGCGGGAGACCCAGTACTTC.

CDR3 amino acids: CASSPSVAGGNEQFF. Here the CDR3 DNA reads TGTGCCAGCAGTCCCTCGGTAGCGGGGGGCAATGAGCAGTTCTTC. This chain links TRBV28 with TRBJ2-1, with 10 bases identical to TRBD2. The ends lost 5 bases at V and 6 bases at J; junction bases unmatched: 7. Germline V CDR1 and CDR2: MDHEN, SYDVKM. The CDR3 sequence is 15 residues long. The full variable domain, its missing parts supplied by reference TRBV28 and TRBJ2-1, is DVKVTQSSRYLVKRTGEKVFLECVQDMDHENMFWYRQDPGLGLRLIYFSYDVKMKEKGDIPEGYSVSREKKERFSLILESASTNQTSMYLCASSPSVAGGNEQFFGPGTRLTVL.

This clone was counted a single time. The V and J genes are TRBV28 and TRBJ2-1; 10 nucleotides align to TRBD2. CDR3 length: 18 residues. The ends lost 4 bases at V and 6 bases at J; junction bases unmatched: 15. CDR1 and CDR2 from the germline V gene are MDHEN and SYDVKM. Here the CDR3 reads CASSSPARTSGPFNEQFF. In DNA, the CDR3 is TGTGCCAGCAGTTCCCCAGCCCGGACTAGCGGACCATTCAATGAGCAGTTCTTC.

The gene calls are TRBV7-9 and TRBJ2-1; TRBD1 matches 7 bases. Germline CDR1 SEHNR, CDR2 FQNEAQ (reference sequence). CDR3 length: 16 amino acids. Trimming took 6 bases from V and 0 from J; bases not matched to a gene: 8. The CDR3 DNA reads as TGTGCCAGCAGTTCGGGACAGACGAGCTCCTACAATGAGCAGTTCTTC. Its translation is CASSSGQTSSYNEQFF.

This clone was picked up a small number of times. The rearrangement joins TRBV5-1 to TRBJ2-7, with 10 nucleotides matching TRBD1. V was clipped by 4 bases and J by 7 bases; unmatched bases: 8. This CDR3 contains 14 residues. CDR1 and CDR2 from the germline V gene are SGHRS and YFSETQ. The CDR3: CASSDDRGLREQYF. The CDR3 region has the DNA TGCGCCAGCAGCGACGACAGGGGGCTTCGGGAGCAGTACTTC.

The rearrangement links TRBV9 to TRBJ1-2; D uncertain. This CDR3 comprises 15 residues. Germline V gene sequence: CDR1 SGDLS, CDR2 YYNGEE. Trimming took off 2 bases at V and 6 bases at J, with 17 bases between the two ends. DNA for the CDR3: TGTGCCAGCAGCGTCTCCCCGGAGCCGGTGGATGGCTACACCTTC. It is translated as CASSVSPEPVDGYTF. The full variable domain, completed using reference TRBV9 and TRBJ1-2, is DSGVTQTPKHLITATGQRVTLRCSPRSGDLSVYWYQQSLDQGLQFLIQYYNGEERAKGNILERFSAQQFPDLHSELNLSSLELGDSALYFCASSVSPEPVDGYTFGSGTRLTVV.

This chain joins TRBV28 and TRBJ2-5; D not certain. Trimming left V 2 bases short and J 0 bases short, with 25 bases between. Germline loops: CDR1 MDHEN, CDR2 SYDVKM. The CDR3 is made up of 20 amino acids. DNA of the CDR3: TGTGCCAGCAGTTTAGGTCTGGTGGGCCTGAACTTGCCCCACCAAGAGACCCAGTACTTC. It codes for CASSLGLVGLNLPHQETQYF.